Below are 23 T cell receptor beta chains sequenced from a single sample in a study of sequential checkpoint blockade in melanoma. Using immunoSEQ multiplex PCR, the repertoire was profiled, and TCRdb retains in-frame clones only, with some absent. The sample yields roughly 34,000 clones, 75% to 90% seen once. This sample's treatment: randomized to nivolumab then ipilimumab (arm A) or the reverse (arm B). Material: CD8+ T cells sorted from blood (inferred from file names), obtained from a patient given nivolumab and ipilimumab in sequence. These receptors all stem from a human donor with melanoma.

This clone appeared a few times. The gene calls are TRBV4-1 and TRBJ2-1; the D gene is possibly TRBD1 (6 bases). Germline values: CDR1 MGHRA, CDR2 YSYEKL. The CDR3 is 16 residues long. V was cut by 1 base and J by 4 bases, with 14 bases left in between. CDR3 amino acids: CASSQGVGAYYNEQFF. DNA of the CDR3: TGCGCCAGCAGCCAAGGCGTGGGGGCCTATTACAATGAGCAGTTCTTC.

The chain carries TRBV2 and TRBJ2-3, with 7 bases that match TRBD2. This CDR3 is 17 amino acids long. CDR1 and CDR2 from the germline V gene are SNHLY and FYNNEI. V lost 2 bases and J lost 1; bases outside the gene matches: 9. CDR3 sequence reads: CASSEWEGASGTDTQYF. CDR3 in DNA: TGTGCCAGCAGTGAATGGGAGGGTGCCTCTGGCACAGATACGCAGTATTTT.

The gene calls are TRBV27 and TRBJ2-6; D gene uncertain. Trimming left V 4 bases short and J 0 bases short, with 7 bases between. The CDR3 has 15 residues. From germline, CDR1 is MNHEY and CDR2 SMNVEV (reference sequence). CDR3 bases: TGTGCCAGCAGTTCAGCGACCTCTGGGGCCAACGTCCTGACTTTC. Translating it yields CASSSATSGANVLTF.

V gene TRBV19 combines with J gene TRBJ1-5, with D unresolved. CDR1 LNHDA and CDR2 SQIVND come from the germline V gene (reference sequence). V lost 6 bases and J lost 2, with 11 bases in between. The CDR3 runs 14 residues. The CDR3 loop is CASRYGVGNQPQHF. CDR3 bases: TGTGCCAGTAGATACGGGGTAGGCAATCAGCCCCAGCATTTT.

The chain joins TRBV27 to TRBJ2-7; 7 bases map to TRBD1. CDR3 length equals 15 residues. J gave up 1 base and V 6 bases, and 9 bases lay outside the gene matches. CDR1 MNHEY and CDR2 SMNVEV come from the germline V gene (reference sequence). This CDR3 is CASSSDRVKSYEQYF. Written as DNA, the CDR3 is TGTGCCAGCAGCAGTGACAGGGTAAAATCCTACGAGCAGTACTTC.

The chain employs TRBV27 and TRBJ1-3; 10 nucleotides match TRBD1. The germline V gene encodes CDR1 MNHEY and CDR2 SMNVEV (reference sequence). V lost 5 bases and J lost 2; bases outside the gene matches: 6. The CDR3 totals 16 residues. CDR3 bases: TGTGCCAGCAGTGACCTAGGGACAGGGGCTGGAAACACCATATATTTT. Translated, it gives CASSDLGTGAGNTIYF.

The chain combines TRBV7-9 with TRBJ2-2; 7 bases line up with TRBD2. The CDR3 runs 16 residues. Trimming removed 5 bases from V and 4 bases from J; junction bases left unmatched: 10. Germline V lookup: CDR1 SEHNR, CDR2 FQNEAQ (reference sequence). This CDR3 is CASSPSSKRGTGELFF. The CDR3 nucleotides read TGTGCCAGCAGCCCTTCCTCGAAGCGGGGCACCGGGGAGCTGTTTTTT.

The rearrangement uses TRBV4-3 and TRBJ2-3; D might be TRBD2 (7 bases). The V gene lost 0 bases and the J gene lost 4 bases, with 14 bases spanning the gap. The CDR3 runs 16 residues. CDR1 and CDR2 from the germline V gene are LGHNA and YSLEER. The CDR3 sequence: CASSQDVGGPADTQYF. The DNA for the CDR3 is TGCGCCAGCAGCCAAGATGTGGGGGGGCCCGCAGATACGCAGTATTTT.

The chain joins TRBV4-1 to TRBJ1-2; weak D call: TRBD1 (5 bases). The CDR3 is 17 residues long. Germline V lookup: CDR1 MGHRA, CDR2 YSYEKL. Between the trimmed V and J ends, which lost 1 base and 1 base, there was a span of 16 bases. The CDR3 region is CASSQVGAYSFNYGYTF. DNA for the CDR3: TGCGCCAGCAGCCAAGTTGGGGCCTACTCTTTTAACTATGGCTACACCTTC.

V usage is TRBV6-5 and J usage is TRBJ2-3; 10 positions agree with TRBD1. Looked up from germline, CDR1 is MNHEY and CDR2 is SVGAGI. This CDR3 is 16 amino acids long. J was trimmed by 4 bases and V by 4 bases; bases with no gene match: 8. Here the CDR3 reads CASSLHGQGVADTQYF. CDR3 nucleotide sequence: TGTGCCAGCAGTTTGCACGGACAGGGGGTCGCAGATACGCAGTATTTT.

J is TRBJ2-1 and V is TRBV11-2, with D uncertain. CDR1 and CDR2 from the germline V gene are SGHAT and FQNNGV. CDR3 length: 13 residues. With 5 bases removed from V and 5 bases from J, the gap between germline ends came to 10 bases. The CDR3 loop is CASSRIPDNEQFF. CDR3 nucleotides: TGTGCCAGCAGCAGAATTCCGGACAATGAGCAGTTCTTC.

The J gene is TRBJ1-6, the V gene TRBV19; 8 bases match TRBD1. There are 14 residues in the CDR3. Trimming at V came to 9 bases and at J to 5 bases, leaving 6 bases not matched to a gene. Looked up from germline, CDR1 is LNHDA and CDR2 is SQIVND (reference sequence). CDR3 nucleotides: TGTGCCAGAATCCAGGACAGGGATAATTCACCCCTCCACTTT. As protein: CARIQDRDNSPLHF.

V is TRBV29-1 and J is TRBJ2-1; 9 nucleotides line up with TRBD2. Germline CDR1 is SQVTM and CDR2 is ANQGSEA. Trimming cost V 6 bases and J 10 bases; bases outside gene matches: 16. The CDR3 extends over 15 amino acids. The CDR3 sequence is CSVPRIGTSHMEQFF. CDR3 coding DNA: TGCAGCGTGCCCCGGATCGGGACTAGCCATATGGAGCAGTTCTTC.

The chain joins TRBV6-6 to TRBJ1-2; the D is unclear. V was clipped by 2 bases and J by 5 bases, with 6 bases between them. The length of the CDR3 is 12 residues. Germline values: CDR1 MNHNY, CDR2 SVGAGI (reference sequence). Written as DNA, the CDR3 is TGTGCCAGCAGTTACGAGGATTATGGCTACACCTTC. Amino acids: CASSYEDYGYTF.

The chain couples TRBV4-1 to TRBJ2-3; D is possibly TRBD2 (5 bases). The CDR3 is made up of 17 amino acids. Deletions cut 0 bases from V and 6 bases from J, with 19 bases between. The germline gives CDR1 MGHRA, CDR2 YSYEKL. The CDR3 nucleotides are TGCGCCAGCAGCCAAGAAGTTTTCGGACTCCCCCGGGATACGCAGTATTTT. Encoded protein: CASSQEVFGLPRDTQYF.

This chain connects TRBV7-2 to TRBJ2-3; D call uncertain. V shed 3 bases and J shed 0 bases, with 10 bases lying between them. The germline V gene has CDR1 SGHTA and CDR2 FQGNSA. The CDR3 totals 15 residues. The CDR3 region is CASSFAGSSTDTQYF. The DNA for the CDR3 is TGTGCCAGCAGCTTCGCTGGCTCTAGCACAGATACGCAGTATTTT. The full variable domain, its missing parts supplied by reference TRBV7-2 and TRBJ2-3, is GAGVSQSPSNKVTEKGKDVELRCDPISGHTALYWYRQSLGQGLEFLIYFQGNSAPDKSGLPSDRFSAERTGGSVSTLTIQRTQQEDSAVYLCASSFAGSSTDTQYFGPGTRLTVL.

V gene TRBV9 combines with J gene TRBJ2-2; TRBD1 agrees at 11 bases. The CDR3 covers 18 residues. With 3 bases clipped from V and 6 bases from J, the junction kept 13 bases outside the gene matches. Germline CDR1 SGDLS, CDR2 YYNGEE. CDR3 region: CASSDPDRGLGIPGELFF. CDR3 in DNA: TGTGCCAGCAGCGATCCGGACAGGGGGCTTGGTATTCCCGGGGAGCTGTTTTTT.

V usage is TRBV4-3 and J usage is TRBJ2-1; D not certain. The germline V gene encodes CDR1 LGHNA and CDR2 YSLEER. With 0 bases removed from V and 3 bases from J, the gap between germline ends came to 9 bases. The CDR3 extends over 15 amino acids. The CDR3 DNA reads as TGCGCCAGCAGCCAAGATGGCAGTAACTACAATGAGCAGTTCTTC. Translated, it gives CASSQDGSNYNEQFF.

This clone was found a few times. V usage is TRBV29-1 and J usage is TRBJ2-7; D gene unclear. Trimming removed 6 bases at V and 2 bases at J, with 5 bases between. Germline CDR1 and CDR2: SQVTM and ANQGSEA. The CDR3 extends over 10 amino acids. In DNA, the CDR3 is TGCAGCGTCTTTACCTACGAGCAGTACTTC. Residues: CSVFTYEQYF.

The rearrangement joins TRBV19 to TRBJ1-1; possible D gene TRBD1, 6 bases. Between the trimmed V and J ends, which lost 3 bases and 7 bases, there was a span of 9 bases. The CDR3 totals 12 residues. The V gene's germline CDR1 is LNHDA and CDR2 SQIVND (reference sequence). CDR3 in amino acids: CASSIEGVEAFF. In DNA form, the CDR3 reads TGTGCCAGTAGTATTGAGGGGGTTGAAGCTTTCTTT.

This rearrangement joins TRBV28 to TRBJ1-1; D might be TRBD1 (6 bases). V lost 4 bases and J lost 1, with 16 bases in between. Germline loops: CDR1 MDHEN, CDR2 SYDVKM. This CDR3 has 16 amino acids. The CDR3 nucleotides are TGTGCCAGCAGTTACCACCCTCAGGGGAGGAACACTGAAGCTTTCTTT. Translation gives CASSYHPQGRNTEAFF.

This chain connects TRBV5-6 to TRBJ2-7; D remains ambiguous. CDR3 length equals 12 residues. V was cut by 4 bases and J by 3 bases, with 8 bases left in between. Germline-derived CDR1 and CDR2 are SGHDT and YYEEEE. CDR3 residues: CASSLLSYEQYF. CDR3 in DNA: TGTGCCAGCAGCCTTTTGAGCTACGAGCAGTACTTC.

The V call is TRBV6-6, the J call TRBJ2-7, with a tentative D call TRBD2 (5 bases). The CDR3 consists of 16 residues. V lost 0 bases and J lost 0, with 12 bases in between. From germline, CDR1 is MNHNY and CDR2 SVGAGI (reference sequence). The CDR3, as DNA: TGTGCCAGCAGTTACTCCCAGCGGACCAACTCCTACGAGCAGTACTTC. Translating it yields CASSYSQRTNSYEQYF.